These 28 T cell receptor beta chains were sequenced from one sample in a study of cytomegalovirus exposure and HLA in healthy donors (dated by TCRdb to the late 2010s). Library preparation was by the immunoSEQ multiplex PCR assay. The multiplex PCR relied on a mix of 60 forward primers for TCR Vbeta segments and 13 reverse primers for TCR Jbeta segments. TCRdb took over this immuneACCESS table, retaining in-frame rearrangements with V and J assigned. Such tables are incomplete; in checked studies, under half of the missing clones stem from an unresolved V gene, and the remainder is unexplained. A total of 100,000 to 150,000 clones appear in this sample, about 79% of them only once. The top ten clonotypes cover about 2% of the sample. The sample comprised PBMCs. These receptors all stem from a man in his fifties in good health and CMV-seronegative.

This sequence joins TRBV11-2 and TRBJ2-4; maybe TRBD1 (5 bases). The germline V gene encodes CDR1 SGHAT and CDR2 FQNNGV. The CDR3 totals 15 residues. The ends were cut back, 6 bases at V and 0 bases at J, with 12 bases in the middle. The CDR3 DNA follows: TGTGCCAGCAGATCTATTCAGGGAGCCAAAAACATTCAGTACTTC. This encodes CASRSIQGAKNIQYF. Together with reference TRBV11-2 and TRBJ2-4, the CDR3 gives the full variable domain: EAGVAQSPRYKIIEKRQSVAFWCNPISGHATLYWYQQILGQGPKLLIQFQNNGVVDDSQLPKDRFSAERLKGVDSTLKIQPAKLEDSAVYLCASRSIQGAKNIQYFGAGTRLSVL.

The rearrangement joins TRBV7-8 to TRBJ1-6, with 7 bases that match TRBD1. The CDR3 has 19 residues. With V trimmed by 0 bases and J by 0 bases, 8 bases remained unmatched. Germline-derived CDR1 and CDR2 are SGHVS and FQNEAQ. This chain's CDR3 is CASSLAQGTASSYNSPLHF. As DNA, the CDR3 is TGTGCCAGCAGCTTAGCCCAGGGGACAGCGAGCTCCTATAATTCACCCCTCCACTTT.

This clone has just a few counts. V is TRBV5-6 and J is TRBJ2-3; D ambiguous. Trimming took off 6 bases at V and 4 bases at J, with 12 bases between the two ends. Germline V gene sequence: CDR1 SGHDT, CDR2 YYEEEE. CDR3 length: 13 amino acids. In DNA form, the CDR3 reads TGTGCCAGCATGGTCCTTCGGGCAGATACGCAGTATTTT. Protein sequence: CASMVLRADTQYF.

The V call is TRBV10-3, the J call TRBJ1-6; 7 positions agree with TRBD1. Germline lookup yields CDR1 ENHRY and CDR2 SYGVKD. Trimming took 6 bases from V and 8 from J; bases not matched to a gene: 7. The CDR3 is 14 residues long. The chain's CDR3 is CAIRQGSGDSPLHF. The CDR3 DNA reads TGTGCCATCAGACAGGGGAGCGGCGATTCACCCCTCCACTTT.

V usage is TRBV4-1 and J usage is TRBJ1-2, with D uncertain. The CDR3 has 12 amino acids. The V end lost 1 base, the J end lost 5 bases, and 5 bases lay between the germline ends. Germline assignment: CDR1 MGHRA and CDR2 YSYEKL. DNA for the CDR3: TGCGCCAGCAGCCAAGTAGAGTATGGCTACACCTTC. It yields the protein CASSQVEYGYTF.

This chain uses TRBV4-3 with TRBJ2-7; no reliable D call. With 0 bases removed from V and 13 bases from J, the gap between germline ends came to 13 bases. The germline V gene has CDR1 LGHNA and CDR2 YSLEER. The CDR3 loop spans 12 amino acids. The CDR3 coding sequence is TGCGCCAGCAGCCAAGACGCGGCGATCATATACTTC. It codes for CASSQDAAIIYF.

Remarks on this clone: Other DNA sequences in the same sample also yield this CDR3. This sequence joins TRBV7-6 and TRBJ1-2; 8 bases align to TRBD1. This CDR3 has 12 amino acids. CDR1 SGHVS and CDR2 FNYEAQ come from the germline V gene. V dropped 3 bases and J dropped 6; count of bases not matched to a gene: 0. CDR3 residues: CASSLTGDGYTF. CDR3 sequence (DNA): TGTGCCAGCAGCTTGACAGGGGATGGCTACACCTTC.

This clone was observed a handful of times. The rearrangement joins TRBV7-2 to TRBJ2-5; tentatively, D is TRBD1 (6 bases). The CDR3 contains 15 residues. Trimming pared 6 bases from V and 4 bases from J, leaving 18 bases between. Germline lookup yields CDR1 SGHTA and CDR2 FQGNSA. This CDR3 reads CASSPVRTVRETQYF. Written as DNA, the CDR3 is TGTGCCAGCAGTCCCGTCAGGACAGTACGAGAGACCCAGTACTTC.

This chain joins TRBV5-8 and TRBJ2-7, with D perhaps TRBD2 (5 bases). CDR3 length equals 13 residues. V was shortened by 0 bases and J by 3 bases, with 7 bases between the two germline ends. Germline V gives CDR1 SGHTS, CDR2 YDEGEE. CDR3 nucleotides: TGTGCCAGCAGCTTGGCGAGGGACTACGAGCAGTACGTC. It specifies CASSLARDYEQYV.

A single count supports this clone. The chain employs TRBV5-4 and TRBJ1-1; TRBD1 might be the D (5 bases). This CDR3 has 13 residues. CDR1 and CDR2 from the germline V gene are SGHNT and YYREEE (reference sequence). V was shortened by 3 bases and J by 0 bases, with 6 bases between the two germline ends. CDR3 amino acids: CASSSGVNTEAFF. As DNA, the CDR3 is TGTGCCAGCAGCTCGGGGGTGAACACTGAAGCTTTCTTT.

This chain uses TRBV4-2 with TRBJ1-1; D remains ambiguous. Germline V lookup: CDR1 LGHNA, CDR2 YNFKEQ. This CDR3 comprises 15 residues. The V gene lost 0 bases and the J gene lost 0 bases, with 8 bases spanning the gap. The CDR3 DNA reads TGTGCCAGCAGCCAAGAATACAGACTGAACACTGAAGCTTTCTTT. As protein: CASSQEYRLNTEAFF.

The CDR3 DNA reads TGCGCCAGCAGCCAAGGGAGACAGGGAGGTTCACCCCTCCACTTT. Amino acid sequence: CASSQGRQGGSPLHF. The chain carries TRBV4-1 and TRBJ1-6, with 7 bases that match TRBD1. This CDR3 contains 15 residues. Germline V gene sequence: CDR1 MGHRA, CDR2 YSYEKL. J was trimmed by 9 bases and V by 1 base; bases with no gene match: 6.

This clone turned up a few times. The chain couples TRBV30 to TRBJ1-2; D unresolved. In germline, CDR1 is GTSNPN, CDR2 SVGIG (reference sequence). V was clipped by 3 bases and J by 3 bases, with 11 bases between them. The CDR3 consists of 13 residues. CDR3 in amino acids: CAWSATGDYGYTF. CDR3 DNA: TGTGCCTGGAGCGCGACCGGAGACTATGGCTACACCTTC. The full variable domain, rest sourced from reference TRBV30 and TRBJ1-2, is SQTIHQWPATLVQPVGSPLSLECTVEGTSNPNLYWYRQAAGRGLQLLFYSVGIGQISSEVPQNLSASRPQDRQFILSSKKLLLSDSGFYLCAWSATGDYGYTFGSGTRLTVV.

The chain carries TRBV19 and TRBJ1-4; D is possibly TRBD1 (6 bases). Germline lookup yields CDR1 LNHDA and CDR2 SQIVND (reference sequence). The CDR3 is made up of 13 amino acids. The V end lost 6 bases, the J end lost 7 bases, and 12 bases lay between the germline ends. The CDR3 protein is CASSSTRGEKLFF. The DNA of the CDR3 is TGTGCCAGTAGCAGCACCAGGGGTGAAAAACTGTTTTTT.

This chain joins TRBV29-1 and TRBJ2-5, with D tentatively TRBD1 (5 bases). The CDR3 has 13 amino acids. The germline V gene has CDR1 SQVTM and CDR2 ANQGSEA. Deletions cut 4 bases from V and 4 bases from J, with 13 bases between. CDR3 region: CSVAGQRGETQYF. The CDR3, as DNA: TGCAGCGTTGCAGGCCAAAGGGGAGAGACCCAGTACTTC.

A remark on this clone: In the same sample, other DNA sequences code for this CDR3. The gene calls are TRBV2 and TRBJ2-7; D is unclear. V was pared by 2 bases and J by 6 bases, with 5 bases between. Germline CDR1 reads SNHLY; CDR2 reads FYNNEI. The CDR3 totals 11 residues. The CDR3 bases are TGTGCCAGCAGTGAAACGGGCGAGCAGTACTTC. It is translated as CASSETGEQYF.

This chain joins TRBV19 and TRBJ2-7; possibly TRBD2 for D (5 bases). V lost 4 bases to trimming and J lost 0 bases, with 7 bases between them. The CDR3 extends over 13 amino acids. Germline values: CDR1 LNHDA, CDR2 SQIVND (reference sequence). The CDR3 region has the DNA TGTGCCAGTAGTAGACGGGACTCCTACGAGCAGTACGTC. Translated: CASSRRDSYEQYV.

This clone showed up just a few times. V usage is TRBV7-2 and J usage is TRBJ2-3, with TRBD1 identical over 8 bases. This CDR3 is 17 amino acids long. The V gene's germline CDR1 is SGHTA and CDR2 FQGNSA. Losses at the gene ends were 3 bases for V and 0 bases for J; bases not matched to a gene: 8. The CDR3 loop is CASSLLQGAESTDTQYF. The CDR3 nucleotides are TGTGCCAGCAGCTTGCTTCAGGGGGCTGAGAGCACAGATACGCAGTATTTT.

V gene TRBV7-9 combines with J gene TRBJ1-6, with 7 bases matching TRBD1. The CDR3 has 15 amino acids. The V gene's germline CDR1 is SEHNR and CDR2 FQNEAQ (reference sequence). J was trimmed by 9 bases and V by 0 bases; bases with no gene match: 5. The CDR3: CASSLAQGVGSPLHF. The CDR3 DNA follows: TGTGCCAGCAGCTTAGCGCAGGGGGTAGGTTCACCCCTCCACTTT.

This clone was observed a handful of times. The CDR3 coding sequence is TGTGCCAGCAGTCTACAGGTCCTGGGGGAAGCTTTCTTT. It translates to CASSLQVLGEAFF. The rearrangement links TRBV7-2 to TRBJ1-1, with a tentative D call TRBD1 (5 bases). Germline V gene sequence: CDR1 SGHTA, CDR2 FQGNSA. This CDR3 has 13 residues. The ends were cut back, 6 bases at V and 8 bases at J, with 16 bases in the middle. The variable domain in full, completed from reference TRBV7-2 and TRBJ1-1, reads GAGVSQSPSNKVTEKGKDVELRCDPISGHTALYWYRQSLGQGLEFLIYFQGNSAPDKSGLPSDRFSAERTGGSVSTLTIQRTQQEDSAVYLCASSLQVLGEAFFGQGTRLTVV.

The V call is TRBV19, the J call TRBJ1-2, with 11 positions matching TRBD1. Germline V gene lookup returns CDR1 LNHDA and CDR2 SQIVND (reference sequence). V lost 6 bases, J lost 6 bases, and 9 bases stayed unmatched. The CDR3 extends over 15 amino acids. This CDR3 reads CASSHDRDRGDGYTF. CDR3 coding DNA: TGTGCCAGTAGCCATGACCGGGACAGGGGGGATGGCTACACCTTC. Full variable domain (outside the CDR3, taken from reference TRBV19 and TRBJ1-2): DGGITQSPKYLFRKEGQNVTLSCEQNLNHDAMYWYRQDPGQGLRLIYYSQIVNDFQKGDIAEGYSVSREKKESFPLTVTSAQKNPTAFYLCASSHDRDRGDGYTFGSGTRLTVV.

This clone turned up a few times. The chain is built from TRBV7-9 and TRBJ1-1, with 9 bases identical to TRBD1. The CDR3 totals 16 residues. V dropped 5 bases and J dropped 1; count of bases not matched to a gene: 8. Germline CDR1 and CDR2: SEHNR and FQNEAQ (reference sequence). The CDR3 loop is CASSPWGTGKNTEAFF. The CDR3 DNA reads as TGTGCCAGCAGCCCCTGGGGGACAGGGAAGAACACTGAAGCTTTCTTT.

The chain recombines TRBV5-1 with TRBJ1-5; no clear D. V was trimmed by 0 bases and J by 0 bases, leaving 7 bases between them. Per the germline V gene, CDR1 is SGHRS and CDR2 is YFSETQ. This CDR3 has 15 residues. The CDR3 DNA is TGCGCCAGCAGCTTGGGCTGGGCTAGCAATCAGCCCCAGCATTTT. This encodes CASSLGWASNQPQHF. Supplemented by reference TRBV5-1 and TRBJ1-5, the full variable domain reads KAGVTQTPRYLIKTRGQQVTLSCSPISGHRSVSWYQQTPGQGLQFLFEYFSETQRNKGNFPGRFSGRQFSNSRSEMNVSTLELGDSALYLCASSLGWASNQPQHFGDGTRLSIL.

This clone has more than one count but fewer than ten. The V and J genes are TRBV19 and TRBJ2-1; TRBD1 matches at 10 bases. The CDR3 is made up of 14 amino acids. The V gene end was trimmed by 10 bases and the J gene end by 6 bases; junction bases not matched to a gene: 9. CDR1 and CDR2 (germline): LNHDA, SQIVND (reference sequence). CDR3 loop: CATEPGQGSNEQFF. The CDR3 DNA is TGTGCCACTGAACCGGGACAGGGGTCCAATGAGCAGTTCTTC.

The chain carries TRBV5-5 and TRBJ1-4, with D maybe TRBD1 (5 bases). V gave up 4 bases and J gave up 0 bases, with 19 bases separating them. CDR1 is SGHKS and CDR2 is YYEKEE in the germline V gene (reference sequence). The length of the CDR3 is 18 residues. Written as DNA, the CDR3 is TGTGCCAGCAGCCTCTCCCCAGGGCAGCGAACAACTAATGAAAAACTGTTTTTT. Its translation is CASSLSPGQRTTNEKLFF. Using reference TRBV5-5 and TRBJ1-4 for the parts outside the CDR3, the full variable domain is DAGVTQSPTHLIKTRGQQVTLRCSPISGHKSVSWYQQVLGQGPQFIFQYYEKEERGRGNFPDRFSARQFPNYSSELNVNALLLGDSALYLCASSLSPGQRTTNEKLFFGSGTQLSVL.

A remark on this clone: The junction shows a germline mismatch at one end, possibly a read error. J is TRBJ1-1 and V is TRBV9; TRBD1 aligns across 7 bases. Germline-derived CDR1 and CDR2 are SGDLS and YYNGEE. CDR3 length: 13 amino acids. The CDR3 protein is CASSLTGNAEAFF. CDR3 nucleotides: TGTGCCAGCAGCCTGACAGGGAACGCTGAAGCTTTCTTT.

The V gene is TRBV28, the J gene TRBJ1-1, with no clear D. CDR1 and CDR2 from the germline V gene are MDHEN and SYDVKM. V was shortened by 2 bases and J by 3 bases, with 7 bases between the two germline ends. CDR3 length: 13 residues. CDR3 residues: CASSLAGDTEAFF. The DNA of the CDR3 is TGTGCCAGCAGTTTAGCGGGAGACACTGAAGCTTTCTTT.

V gene TRBV6-1 combines with J gene TRBJ1-2; D not certain. V shed 0 bases and J shed 2 bases, with 7 bases lying between them. Germline V gene data show CDR1 as MNHNS and CDR2 as SASEGT. CDR3 length: 14 residues. CDR3 in amino acids: CASSEAGLNYGYTF. DNA for the CDR3: TGTGCCAGCAGTGAAGCTGGCCTCAACTATGGCTACACCTTC.